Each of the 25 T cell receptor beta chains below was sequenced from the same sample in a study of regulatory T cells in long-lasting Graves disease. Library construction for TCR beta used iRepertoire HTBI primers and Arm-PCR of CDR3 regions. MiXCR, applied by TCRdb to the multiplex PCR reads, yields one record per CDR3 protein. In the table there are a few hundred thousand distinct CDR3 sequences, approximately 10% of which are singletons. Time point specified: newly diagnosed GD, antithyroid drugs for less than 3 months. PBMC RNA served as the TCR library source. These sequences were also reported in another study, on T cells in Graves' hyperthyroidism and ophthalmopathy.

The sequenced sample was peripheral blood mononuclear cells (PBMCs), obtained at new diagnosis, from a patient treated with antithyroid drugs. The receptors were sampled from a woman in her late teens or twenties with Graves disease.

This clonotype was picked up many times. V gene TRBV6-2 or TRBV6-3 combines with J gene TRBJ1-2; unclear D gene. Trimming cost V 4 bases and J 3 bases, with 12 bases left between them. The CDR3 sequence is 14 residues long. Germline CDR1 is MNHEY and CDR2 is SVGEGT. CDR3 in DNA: TGTGCCAGCAGTTTTTCGGACGCATACTATGGCTACACCTTC. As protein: CASSFSDAYYGYTF.

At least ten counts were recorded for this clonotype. CDR3: CASKASGIRYNEQFF. CDR3 bases: TGTGCCAGCAAAGCGTCGGGAATCCGCTACAATGAGCAGTTCTTC. This sequence joins TRBV28 and TRBJ2-1, with TRBD2 as a possible D gene (5 bases). In germline, CDR1 is MDHEN, CDR2 SYDVKM. CDR3 length: 15 amino acids. Trimming shortened V by 7 bases and J by 3 bases, and 16 bases separated the two germline ends.

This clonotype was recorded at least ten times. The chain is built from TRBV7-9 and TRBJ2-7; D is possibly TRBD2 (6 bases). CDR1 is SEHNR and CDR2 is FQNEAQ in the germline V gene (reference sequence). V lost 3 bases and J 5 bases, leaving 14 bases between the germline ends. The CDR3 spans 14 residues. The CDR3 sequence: CASSLSGGIDEQYF. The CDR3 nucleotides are TGTGCCAGCAGCTTGAGCGGCGGGATCGACGAGCAGTACTTC.

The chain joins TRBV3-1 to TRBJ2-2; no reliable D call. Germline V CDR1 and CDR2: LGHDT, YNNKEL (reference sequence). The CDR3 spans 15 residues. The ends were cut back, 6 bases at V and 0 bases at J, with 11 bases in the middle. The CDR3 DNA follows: TGTGCCAGCAGGACCTGGCCCGCGAACACCGGGGAGCTGTTTTTT. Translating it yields CASRTWPANTGELFF.

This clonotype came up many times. CDR3 in DNA: TGTGCCAGCAGTGACCGATTATGGCCCCAGCATTTT. It specifies CASSDRLWPQHF. The V and J genes are TRBV6-1 and TRBJ1-5; D is unclear. Germline V gene sequence: CDR1 MNHNS, CDR2 SASEGT. Trimming cost V 3 bases and J 9 bases, with 9 bases left between them. The length of the CDR3 is 12 residues.

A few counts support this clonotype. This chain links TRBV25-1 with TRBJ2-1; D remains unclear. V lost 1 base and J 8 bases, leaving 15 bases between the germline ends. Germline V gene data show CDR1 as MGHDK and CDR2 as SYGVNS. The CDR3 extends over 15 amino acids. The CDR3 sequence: CASSESGRRGDEQFF. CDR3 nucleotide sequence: TGTGCCAGCAGTGAATCTGGCAGACGAGGCGATGAGCAGTTCTTC.

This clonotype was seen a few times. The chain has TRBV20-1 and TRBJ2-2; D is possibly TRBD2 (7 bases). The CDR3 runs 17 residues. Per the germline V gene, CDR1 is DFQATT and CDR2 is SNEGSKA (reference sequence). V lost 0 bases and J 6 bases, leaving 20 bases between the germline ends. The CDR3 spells CSARDGGAGVVAGELFF. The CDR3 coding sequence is TGCAGTGCTAGAGATGGGGGGGCGGGAGTAGTCGCCGGGGAGCTGTTTTTT.

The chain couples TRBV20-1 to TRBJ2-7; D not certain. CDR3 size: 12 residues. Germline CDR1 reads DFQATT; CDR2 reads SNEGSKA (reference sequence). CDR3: CSNQAGAYEQYF. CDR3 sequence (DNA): TGCAGCAATCAGGCTGGTGCCTACGAGCAGTACTTC.

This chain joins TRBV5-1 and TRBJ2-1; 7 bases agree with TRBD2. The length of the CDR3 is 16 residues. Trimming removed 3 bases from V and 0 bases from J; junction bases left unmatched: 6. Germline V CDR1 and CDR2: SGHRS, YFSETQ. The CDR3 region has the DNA TGCGCCAGCAGCTGGGACTATAGGAGCTCCTACAATGAGCAGTTCTTC. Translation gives CASSWDYRSSYNEQFF.

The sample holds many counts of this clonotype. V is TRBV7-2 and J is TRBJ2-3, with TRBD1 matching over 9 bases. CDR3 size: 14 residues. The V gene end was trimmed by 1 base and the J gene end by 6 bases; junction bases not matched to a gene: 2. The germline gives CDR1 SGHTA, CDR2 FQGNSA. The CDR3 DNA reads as TGTGCCAGCAGCTTAGGGGACAGGGTGGATACGCAGTATTTT. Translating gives CASSLGDRVDTQYF.

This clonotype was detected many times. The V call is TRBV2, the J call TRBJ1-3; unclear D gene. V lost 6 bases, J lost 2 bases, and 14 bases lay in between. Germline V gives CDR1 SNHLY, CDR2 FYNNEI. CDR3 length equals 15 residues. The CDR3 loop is CASSPYQVPGNTIYF. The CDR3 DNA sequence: TGTGCCAGCAGCCCCTATCAGGTACCTGGAAACACCATATATTTT.

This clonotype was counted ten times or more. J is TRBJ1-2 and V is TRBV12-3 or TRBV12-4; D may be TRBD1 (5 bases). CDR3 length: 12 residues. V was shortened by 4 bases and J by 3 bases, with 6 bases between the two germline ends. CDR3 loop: CASSWGHYGYTF. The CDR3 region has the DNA TGTGCCAGCAGTTGGGGCCACTATGGCTACACCTTC.

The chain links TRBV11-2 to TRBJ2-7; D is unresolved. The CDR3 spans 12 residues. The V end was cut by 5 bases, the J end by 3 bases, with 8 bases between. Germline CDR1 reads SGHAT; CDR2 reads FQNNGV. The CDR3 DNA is TGTGCCAGCAGCGGGCCCATCTACGAGCAGTACGTC. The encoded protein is CASSGPIYEQYV.

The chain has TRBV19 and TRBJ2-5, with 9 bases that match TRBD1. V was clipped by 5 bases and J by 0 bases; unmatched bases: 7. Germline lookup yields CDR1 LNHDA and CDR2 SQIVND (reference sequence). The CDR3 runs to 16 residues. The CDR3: CASSHWTGAYQETQYF. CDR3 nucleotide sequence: TGTGCCAGTAGTCATTGGACAGGGGCCTACCAAGAGACCCAGTACTTC.

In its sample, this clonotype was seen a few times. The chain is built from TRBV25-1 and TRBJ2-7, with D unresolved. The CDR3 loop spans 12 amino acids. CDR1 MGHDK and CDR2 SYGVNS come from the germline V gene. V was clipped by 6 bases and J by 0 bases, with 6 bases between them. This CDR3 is CASRESSYEQYF. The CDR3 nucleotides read TGTGCCAGCAGAGAAAGCTCCTACGAGCAGTACTTC.

CDR3 nucleotides: TGCAGTGCTAGGGCTAGCGGGACTTCTAGCACAGATACGCAGTATTTT. It encodes CSARASGTSSTDTQYF. This chain connects TRBV20-1 to TRBJ2-3, with 9 bases identical to TRBD2. Trimming cost V 3 bases and J 0 bases; bases outside gene matches: 7. The CDR3 is made up of 16 amino acids. CDR1 DFQATT and CDR2 SNEGSKA come from the germline V gene (reference sequence).

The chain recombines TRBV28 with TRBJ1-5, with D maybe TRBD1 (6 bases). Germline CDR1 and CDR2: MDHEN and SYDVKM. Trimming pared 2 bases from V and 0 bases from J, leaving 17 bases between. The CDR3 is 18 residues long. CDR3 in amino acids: CASSLGQNHYLSNQPQHF. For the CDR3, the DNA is TGTGCCAGCAGTTTAGGACAGAACCACTACCTTAGCAATCAGCCCCAGCATTTT. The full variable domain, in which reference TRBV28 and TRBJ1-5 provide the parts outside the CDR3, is DVKVTQSSRYLVKRTGEKVFLECVQDMDHENMFWYRQDPGLGLRLIYFSYDVKMKEKGDIPEGYSVSREKKERFSLILESASTNQTSMYLCASSLGQNHYLSNQPQHFGDGTRLSIL.

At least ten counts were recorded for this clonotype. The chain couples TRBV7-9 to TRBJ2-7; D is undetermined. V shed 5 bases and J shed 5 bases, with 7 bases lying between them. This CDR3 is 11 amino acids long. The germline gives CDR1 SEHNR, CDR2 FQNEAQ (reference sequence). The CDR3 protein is CASSPGHEQYF. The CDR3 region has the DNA TGTGCCAGCAGCCCTGGCCACGAGCAGTACTTC.

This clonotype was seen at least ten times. Here the CDR3 reads CASSQQPVQGTAFF. CDR3 bases: TGCGCCAGCAGCCAACAGCCGGTACAGGGCACAGCTTTCTTT. V gene TRBV4-1 combines with J gene TRBJ1-1, with D perhaps TRBD1 (6 bases). CDR3 length: 14 amino acids. V lost 2 bases and J lost 10, with 17 bases in between. CDR1 and CDR2 (germline): MGHRA, YSYEKL.

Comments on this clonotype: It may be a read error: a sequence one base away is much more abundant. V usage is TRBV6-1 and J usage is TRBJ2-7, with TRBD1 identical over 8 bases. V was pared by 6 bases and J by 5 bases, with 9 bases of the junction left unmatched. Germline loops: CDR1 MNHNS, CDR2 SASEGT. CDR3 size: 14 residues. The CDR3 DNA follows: TGTGCCAGCAGACTCTGGACAGGGTTCAACGAGCAGTACGTC. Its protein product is CASRLWTGFNEQYV.

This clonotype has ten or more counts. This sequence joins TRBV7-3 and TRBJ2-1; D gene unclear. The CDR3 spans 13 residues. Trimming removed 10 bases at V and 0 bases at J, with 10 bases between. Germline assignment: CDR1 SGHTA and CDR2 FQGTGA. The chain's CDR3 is CATSLSSYNEQFF. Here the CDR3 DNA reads TGTGCCACCTCCTTATCCTCCTACAATGAGCAGTTCTTC.

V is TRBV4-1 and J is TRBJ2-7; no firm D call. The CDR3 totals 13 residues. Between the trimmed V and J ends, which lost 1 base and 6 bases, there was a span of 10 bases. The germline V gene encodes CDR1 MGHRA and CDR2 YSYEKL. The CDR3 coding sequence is TGCGCCAGCAGCCAAGTTATTGTCCCCGAGCAGTACTTC. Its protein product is CASSQVIVPEQYF.

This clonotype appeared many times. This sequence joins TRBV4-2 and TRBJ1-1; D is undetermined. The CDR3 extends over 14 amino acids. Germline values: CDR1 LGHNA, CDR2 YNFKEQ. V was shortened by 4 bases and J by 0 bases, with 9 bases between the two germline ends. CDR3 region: CASSPQPLNTEAFF. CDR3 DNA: TGTGCCAGCAGCCCCCAGCCCCTGAACACTGAAGCTTTCTTT.

In DNA form, the CDR3 reads TGTGCCAGTACGGGGATAAGGACCTCTGGAAACACCATATATTTT. Translating it yields CASTGIRTSGNTIYF. The chain recombines TRBV19 with TRBJ1-3; D not certain. The CDR3 is made up of 15 amino acids. Germline CDR1 reads LNHDA; CDR2 reads SQIVND (reference sequence). The germline V and J ends were trimmed by 7 bases and 0 bases, with 13 bases remaining between them.

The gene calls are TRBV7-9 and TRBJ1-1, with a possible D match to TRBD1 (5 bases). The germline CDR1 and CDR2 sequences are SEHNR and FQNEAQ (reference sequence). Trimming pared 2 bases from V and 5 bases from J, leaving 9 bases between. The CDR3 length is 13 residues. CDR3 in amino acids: CASSLSRETEAFF. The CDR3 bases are TGTGCCAGCAGCTTAAGCAGGGAGACTGAAGCTTTCTTT.